This T cell receptor (beta chain) is from a study of T cells in Graves' hyperthyroidism and ophthalmopathy. Amplified TCR beta CDR3 regions came from RNA transcripts. In the first-round RT-PCR of the TCR CDR3, the HTBI primer set was used. TCRdb fed the multiplex PCR reads into MiXCR, producing one record per CDR3 protein. The repertoire has roughly 500,000 distinct CDR3 sequences, 46% of them found once; the top ten carry roughly 45%. Only a few counts were recorded for this clonotype. At one of its ends the junction is not consistent with the germline gene, which may arise from a read error. Source material: peripheral blood or thyroid tissue (not recorded which). The origin of this receptor is an adult woman with Graves' disease, either hyperthyroidism or ophthalmopathy (not recorded which).

The chain's CDR3 is CAISESWQYF. The CDR3 DNA follows: TGTGCCATCAGTGAGTCGTGGCAGTACTTT. This chain links TRBV10-3 with TRBJ2-5; D remains ambiguous. The V gene's germline CDR1 is ENHRY and CDR2 SYGVKD. The CDR3 covers 10 residues.